This T cell receptor (beta chain) was captured by sequencing in a study of cytomegalovirus exposure and HLA in healthy donors. Broader study findings: Reportedly, cytomegalovirus status was diagnosed with high sensitivity and specificity. A later analysis linked a missense DCLRE1C variant to TCR beta V- and J-gene trimming.

This clone came up a few times. Its antigen is not identified. The CDR3 covers 15 residues. The V and J ends lost 3 bases and 6 bases, in that order; junction bases with no gene match: 6. CDR1 is SGDLS, CDR2 YYNGEE, per germline. PCR primers comprised 60 Vbeta and 13 Jbeta primers. Sequencing used immunoSEQ multiplex PCR; TCRdb keeps in-frame clones, though not all of them. Here the sample spans approximately 130,000 clones, 75% to 90% being singletons. The chain recombines TRBV9 with TRBJ2-3, with TRBD2 matching over 11 bases. Input material: PBMCs. This TCR came from a middle-aged woman in good health and CMV-seropositive. CDR3 amino acids: CASSETSGAGDTQYF. Here the CDR3 DNA reads TGTGCCAGCAGCGAGACTAGCGGGGCTGGGGATACGCAGTATTTT.